Below, 10 T cell receptor beta chains from the same sample are listed, as sequenced in a study of shared clonotypes between healthy human individuals. Clones were read by immunoSEQ multiplex PCR, and TCRdb kept only the in-frame ones, dropping some. The repertoire includes more than 450,000 clones, less than 85% of them detected once, and around 13% sits in the top ten. Sequenced: PBMCs. The receptor set was obtained from a woman aged 40 to 50 in good health. Some clones in this sample may be carry-over from other donors' samples.

The table lists this clone with a few counts. The CDR3 here is CAWSVGGSNQPQHF. DNA of the CDR3: TGTGCCTGGAGTGTAGGGGGTAGCAATCAGCCCCAGCATTTT. The V and J genes are TRBV30 and TRBJ1-5, with D maybe TRBD1 (6 bases). Trimming pared 0 bases from V and 0 bases from J, leaving 6 bases between. CDR1 is GTSNPN, CDR2 SVGIG, per germline (reference sequence). This CDR3 spans 14 amino acids.

The CDR3 sequence is CASSRDQVETQYF. The CDR3 DNA reads TGTGCCAGCAGCCGCGACCAGGTGGAGACCCAGTACTTC. The gene calls are TRBV5-4 and TRBJ2-5; no clear D. V was clipped by 4 bases and J by 5 bases, with 12 bases between them. The CDR3 contains 13 residues. Germline-derived CDR1 and CDR2 are SGHNT and YYREEE (reference sequence).

V and J are TRBV19 and TRBJ1-4; D remains ambiguous. This CDR3 is built from 14 residues. V lost 6 bases to trimming and J lost 7 bases, with 15 bases between them. Looked up from germline, CDR1 is LNHDA and CDR2 is SQIVND (reference sequence). CDR3 sequence (DNA): TGTGCCAGTAGGAAATTAATAGGTGGTGAAAAACTGTTTTTT. Amino acid sequence: CASRKLIGGEKLFF. The entire variable domain, with the rest obtained from reference TRBV19 and TRBJ1-4, is as follows: DGGITQSPKYLFRKEGQNVTLSCEQNLNHDAMYWYRQDPGQGLRLIYYSQIVNDFQKGDIAEGYSVSREKKESFPLTVTSAQKNPTAFYLCASRKLIGGEKLFFGSGTQLSVL.

The rearrangement links TRBV5-1 to TRBJ2-3, with a tentative D call TRBD2 (5 bases). The CDR3 is 12 residues long. The germline gives CDR1 SGHRS, CDR2 YFSETQ. V lost 2 bases and J 6 bases, leaving 7 bases between the germline ends. CDR3 protein: CASSFGVDTQYF. The CDR3 DNA reads as TGCGCCAGCAGCTTCGGGGTGGATACGCAGTATTTT.

This chain uses TRBV19 with TRBJ2-2; TRBD2 matches 7 bases. The germline gives CDR1 LNHDA, CDR2 SQIVND (reference sequence). The CDR3 is 15 residues long. V trimming: 7 bases; J trimming: 1 base; junction bases outside the gene matches: 6. The CDR3 protein is CASKEASGNTGELFF. In nucleotides, the CDR3 is TGTGCCAGTAAAGAAGCTAGCGGGAACACCGGGGAGCTGTTTTTT.

This chain joins TRBV28 and TRBJ1-2; 7 nucleotides line up with TRBD1. CDR3 length equals 13 residues. Germline trimming cut 10 bases from V and 8 bases from J; bases unmatched to any gene: 13. CDR1 MDHEN and CDR2 SYDVKM come from the germline V gene. CDR3 in amino acids: CATLRGAGQGYTF. For the CDR3, the DNA is TGTGCCACTCTCAGGGGGGCAGGGCAGGGCTACACCTTC.

A single count supports this clone. The rearrangement links TRBV7-6 to TRBJ2-2, with 10 bases aligning to TRBD2. The CDR3 length is 17 residues. Germline CDR1 and CDR2: SGHVS and FNYEAQ. The trim removed 5 bases at V and 6 bases at J, leaving 12 bases unmatched. CDR3 nucleotides: TGTGCCAGCAGCCCCGGTCCGGCTAGCGGGGGCGCCGGGGAGCTGTTTTTT. This sequence encodes CASSPGPASGGAGELFF.

The V call is TRBV5-1, the J call TRBJ2-3, with 10 bases aligning to TRBD2. Losses at the gene ends were 4 bases for V and 0 bases for J; bases not matched to a gene: 8. The CDR3 spans 17 residues. Germline loops: CDR1 SGHRS, CDR2 YFSETQ. CDR3 DNA: TGCGCCAGCAGCCCCCACCCGACTAGCGGGAGCACAGATACGCAGTATTTT. Amino acid sequence: CASSPHPTSGSTDTQYF.

The chain recombines TRBV6-1 with TRBJ1-2; TRBD1 matches 7 bases. Germline V lookup: CDR1 MNHNS, CDR2 SASEGT. The ends lost 5 bases at V and 2 bases at J; junction bases unmatched: 5. This CDR3 comprises 14 residues. Written as DNA, the CDR3 is TGTGCCAGCAGTCCGACAGGGCGAAACTATGGCTACACCTTC. Translated, it gives CASSPTGRNYGYTF.

V gene TRBV27 combines with J gene TRBJ2-7, with a weak D call TRBD2 (7 bases). Trimming took 5 bases from V and 4 from J, leaving 15 bases between them. This CDR3 has 14 amino acids. The V gene's germline CDR1 is MNHEY and CDR2 SMNVEV (reference sequence). The CDR3: CASSARGAGYEQYF. The CDR3 DNA reads TGTGCCAGCAGTGCCCGGGGGGCGGGTTACGAGCAGTACTTC.